The 20 T cell receptor gamma chains below were found in one sample sequenced in a study of Vγ9Vδ2 T cells in congenital toxoplasmosis. cDNA was made by template-switch reverse transcription with TRGC- and TRDC-specific primers in one tube. The TRGC primer was designed to bind both TRGC1 and TRGC2 constant genes. TCRdb reprocessed the reads through CATT. The data show about 150 gamma-chain clones, roughly 8.7% seen once. Sequencing was done on a sample of gamma-delta T cells from blood. The source is a child under 10 years old born to a mother with Toxoplasma gondii infection during pregnancy, either congenitally infected or uninfected (not recorded which).

This clone has more than one count but fewer than ten. The likely explanation is a read error, given a far larger clone one base away. At the DNA level, this CDR3 is encoded by other sequences in the same sample as well. The V and J genes are TRGV9 and TRGJP. Germline V CDR1 and CDR2: GITISATS, ISYDGTV (reference sequence). The CDR3 loop spans 16 amino acids. The CDR3 nucleotides are TGTGCCTTGTGGGACGCGTCAGAGTTGGGTAAAAAAATCAAGGTATTT. Protein product: CALWDASELGKKIKVF.

Comments on this clone: Given a far larger clone just one base away, this is likely a sequencing read error. This chain connects TRGV2 to TRGJ1 or TRGJ2. Per the germline V gene, CDR1 is EGSNGY and CDR2 is YDSYNSKV. The CDR3 extends over 17 amino acids. The DNA for the CDR3 is TGTGCCACCTGGAACGGCCCTAATCCCAACTATTATTATAAGAAACTCTTT. It translates to CATWNGPNPNYYYKKLF.

This clone is large (0.1 to 1%) in the sample. The chain uses TRGV9 and TRGJP. CDR1 and CDR2 from the germline V gene are GITISATS and ISYDGTV (reference sequence). CDR3 length equals 17 residues. J lost 4 bases, V lost 0 bases, and 3 bases had no gene match. The DNA for the CDR3 is TGTGCCTTGTGGGAGGTGCATCAAGAGTTGGGCAAAAAAATCAAGGTATTT. Encoded protein: CALWEVHQELGKKIKVF.

This clone was counted between two and nine times. The protein in TCRdb stems from a much larger clone and differs at residue 8 from this DNA's translation, likely a read error; here the protein is translated from the DNA. This chain links TRGV9 with TRGJP. Germline V lookup: CDR1 GITISATS, CDR2 ISYDGTV (reference sequence). The length of the CDR3 is 16 residues. Here the CDR3 DNA reads TGTGCCTTGTGGGTTCGGCAAGTGTTGGGCAAAAAAATCAAGGTATTT. Its protein product is CALWVRQVLGKKIKVF.

The sample holds a few counts of this clone. With only one base between it and a far larger clone, this is likely a read error. The gene calls are TRGV10 and TRGJP1. TRGV10 is recorded as an ORF, its role being uncertain. This CDR3 region has 13 residues. The CDR3 loop reads CAEWDTTGWFKIF. CDR3 DNA: TGTGCTGAGTGGGATACCACTGGTTGGTTCAAGATATTT.

Details on this clone: This is likely an artifact of a read error, given a far larger clone one base away. V and J are TRGV8 and TRGJP1. This CDR3 has 18 residues. Germline V CDR1 and CDR2: VENAVY, YDSYNSRV. For the CDR3, the DNA is TGTGCCACCTGGGATAGTAATGGGGGCTATACCACTGGTTGGTTCGAGATATTT. The encoded protein is CATWDSNGGYTTGWFEIF.

In its sample, this clone was seen a few times. This probably arose from a read error, given a far larger clone one base away. In the same sample, other DNA sequences code for this CDR3. This rearrangement joins TRGV4 to TRGJ1 or TRGJ2. Germline CDR1 EGSTGY, CDR2 YDSYTSSV. This CDR3 spans 16 amino acids. The DNA for the CDR3 is TGTGCCACCTGGGGCTATCCGACCCTAGATTATTACAAGAAACTCTTT. Amino acids: CATWGYPTLDYYKKLF.

This clone was picked up a small number of times. The amino acid sequence in TCRdb belongs to a much larger clone and departs from this DNA's translation at residue 10, likely a sequencing read error; the sequence shown is translated from the DNA. Other nucleotide sequences from this sample produce the same CDR3. The chain has TRGV9 and TRGJP. The CDR3 consists of 16 residues. The germline gives CDR1 GITISATS, CDR2 ISYDGTV (reference sequence). The CDR3 DNA is TGTGCCTTGTGGGAAGAGCAAGAGTTGGACAAAAAAATCAAGGTATTT. It translates to CALWEEQELDKKIKVF.

This clone was counted only a few times. A far larger clone differs by one base, so this is likely a read error. The chain employs TRGV9 and TRGJP. CDR3 length: 20 residues. From germline, CDR1 is GITISATS and CDR2 ISYDGTV (reference sequence). As DNA, the CDR3 is TGTGCCTTGTGGGAGGTGTACTTCAGCAATCAAGAGTTGAGCAAAAAAATCAAGGTATTT. Its protein product is CALWEVYFSNQELSKKIKVF.

This clone ranks as large. This chain uses TRGV4 with TRGJ1 or TRGJ2. V lost 0 bases, J lost 0 bases, and 5 bases stayed unmatched. The CDR3 totals 15 residues. CDR1 is EGSTGY, CDR2 YDSYTSSV, per germline. The CDR3: CATWDGPGNYYKKLF. For the CDR3, the DNA is TGTGCCACCTGGGATGGGCCTGGGAATTATTATAAGAAACTCTTT.

This clone qualifies as hyperexpanded. This chain connects TRGV10 to TRGJP1. TRGV10 is annotated as an ORF whose role is uncertain. The V gene end was trimmed by 8 bases and the J gene end by 7 bases; junction bases not matched to a gene: 2. This CDR3 has 11 residues. The CDR3: CAAWNGWFKIF. CDR3 DNA: TGTGCTGCGTGGAATGGTTGGTTCAAGATATTT.

This clone has a single count. No DNA is shown, since the ends of the CDR3 on it are uncertain; the CDR3 is the one TCRdb lists. V usage is TRGV10 and J usage is TRGJP2. TRGV10 is noted as an ORF with a role that remains uncertain. The CDR3 sequence runs 15 residues, both termini included. The CDR3 sequence: CTTVLRGIRHWIKTF.

On this clone itself: A far larger clone is off by one base, so a read error is likely. Distinct nucleotide sequences in the sample also encode this CDR3. The rearrangement uses TRGV9 and TRGJP. This CDR3 has 19 residues. The V gene's germline CDR1 is GITISATS and CDR2 ISYDGTV (reference sequence). V lost 1 base to trimming and J lost 4 bases; unmatched junction nucleotides: 10. CDR3 loop: CALWEVHPFQELGKKIKVF. Here the CDR3 DNA reads TGTGCCTTGTGGGAGGTACATCCCTTTCAAGAGTTGGGCAAAAAAATCAAGGTATTT.

This clone is deemed medium-sized. This may come from a read error, since a much larger clone is one base off. The chain uses TRGV9 and TRGJP. The CDR3 is made up of 20 amino acids. Looked up from germline, CDR1 is GITISATS and CDR2 is ISYDGTV (reference sequence). Trimming cost V 0 bases and J 4 bases; bases outside gene matches: 12. The CDR3 region is CALWEVYYSNQELGKKIKVF. DNA for the CDR3: TGTGCCTTGTGGGAGGTGTACTACAGCAATCAAGAGTTGGGCAAAAAAATCAAGGTATTT.

With respect to this clone: A single base is all that separates this from a far larger clone, so a read error is likely. The identical CDR3 is also encoded by other nucleotide sequences in the sample. The rearrangement joins TRGV8 to TRGJP1. The ends lost 1 base at V and 0 bases at J; junction bases unmatched: 11. The germline CDR1 and CDR2 sequences are VENAVY and YDSYNSRV. CDR3 size: 18 residues. CDR3 nucleotides: TGTGCCACCTGGGATAGTAATGGGGGATATACCACTGGTTGGTTCAAGATATTT. Its protein is CATWDSNGGYTTGWFKIF.

This clone was picked up a small number of times. TCRdb attributes to this sequence the protein of a much larger clone, which differs from the DNA translation at residue 9; a read error is likely, and the protein displayed is translated from the DNA. The rearrangement uses TRGV4 and TRGJ1 or TRGJ2. Trimming at V came to 5 bases and at J to 2 bases, leaving 15 bases not matched to a gene. In germline, CDR1 is EGSTGY, CDR2 YDSYTSSV. The CDR3 extends over 16 amino acids. The CDR3 nucleotides are TGTGCCACCTGGGGCTATCCGACCCCAGATTATTATAAGAAACTCTTT. Translating gives CATWGYPTPDYYKKLF.

About this clone: This probably arose from a read error, given a far larger clone one base away. The chain employs TRGV3 and TRGJ1 or TRGJ2. The CDR3 extends over 12 amino acids. CDR1 is VTNTFY and CDR2 is YDVSTARD in the germline V gene (reference sequence). DNA for the CDR3: TGTGCCACCTGGGACAGGCCTTATAAGAAGCTCTTT. It specifies CATWDRPYKKLF.

This clone occurred a few times. A far larger clone is one nucleotide away, so this likely arose from a read error. J is TRGJP and V is TRGV9. The CDR3 consists of 20 residues. The germline V gene encodes CDR1 GITISATS and CDR2 ISYDGTV (reference sequence). In nucleotides, the CDR3 is TGTGCCTTGTGGGAGGTGTACTTCAGCAATCAAGAGTTGGGCAAAAAAATCGAGGTATTT. It translates to CALWEVYFSNQELGKKIEVF.

This clone is medium-sized by share. A far larger clone is one base from this, pointing to a likely read error. V usage is TRGV9 and J usage is TRGJP. The CDR3 runs to 16 residues. Germline CDR1 reads GITISATS; CDR2 reads ISYDGTV (reference sequence). The CDR3 here is CALWEVRELDKKIKVF. In DNA form, the CDR3 reads TGTGCCTTGTGGGAGGTGCGAGAGTTGGACAAAAAAATCAAGGTATTT.

The sample holds a few counts of this clone. Given a far larger clone just one base away, this is likely a sequencing read error. The chain combines TRGV2 with TRGJP1. Germline CDR1 is EGSNGY and CDR2 is YDSYNSKV. The CDR3 length is 13 residues. The CDR3 is CATWDGLGRFKIF. CDR3 sequence (DNA): TGTGCCACCTGGGACGGGCTTGGTCGGTTCAAGATATTT.